This record looks at one T cell receptor (beta chain) sequence and its context. Its antigen is currently unknown. The data belong to a study of cytomegalovirus exposure and HLA in healthy donors. Study in general: For the approximately 400 genotyped donors, roughly 80% fell within the Caucasian-associated ancestry cluster. Study results and caveats: Immune exposure data for these donors was limited to CMV serostatus. When presence/absence was analysed, sequencing depth was taken to be roughly uniform across donors.

At the time of sampling, donors were nominally healthy, though unrecorded immune exposures were likely. The PCR made use of 60 Vbeta and 13 Jbeta primers. Only in-frame clones appear in the TCRdb table, and some are missing; sequencing was by immunoSEQ multiplex PCR. The profile shows fewer than 70,000 clones, about 73% of them singletons. This CDR3 spans 13 amino acids. Trimming left V 10 bases short and J 4 bases short, with 16 bases between. CDR1 is LNHDA and CDR2 is SQIVND in the germline V gene (reference sequence). The rearrangement links TRBV19 to TRBJ2-5, with a possible D match to TRBD2 (6 bases). Sample: PBMCs. The clonotype was recovered from a woman aged 55-69 years in good health and CMV-seropositive. The DNA of the CDR3 is TGTGCCACCAGTGGGGGGTGGGGAGAGACCCAGTACTTC. Protein product: CATSGGWGETQYF. Full variable domain (remainder filled in from reference TRBV19 and TRBJ2-5): DGGITQSPKYLFRKEGQNVTLSCEQNLNHDAMYWYRQDPGQGLRLIYYSQIVNDFQKGDIAEGYSVSREKKESFPLTVTSAQKNPTAFYLCATSGGWGETQYFGPGTRLLVL.